What follows are 18 T cell receptor beta chains derived from one specimen sequenced in a study of PD-1 blockade in mismatch repair-deficient tumors. Some clones are missing from TCRdb's copy, which holds only in-frame ones; the method was immunoSEQ multiplex PCR. Among 100,000 or so clones listed, 82% were seen once. Material: peripheral blood, obtained 36 weeks after starting pembrolizumab. The receptors here all came from an adult with mismatch repair-deficient cancer.

The chain has TRBV15 and TRBJ2-1; either TRBD1 or TRBD2 may fit D (5 bases each). V was pared by 0 bases and J by 3 bases, with 9 bases between. The V gene's germline CDR1 is LNHNV and CDR2 YYDKDF (reference sequence). The CDR3 is 15 amino acids. This CDR3 reads CATSREGPIYNEQFF. As DNA, the CDR3 is TGTGCCACCAGCAGAGAGGGACCCATCTACAATGAGCAGTTCTTC.

J is TRBJ2-7 and V is TRBV16; D is perhaps TRBD1 or TRBD2 (5 bases each). V was pared by 4 bases and J by 3 bases, with 10 bases between. The CDR3 sequence is 13 residues long. Germline CDR1 and CDR2: KGHSY and FQNENV. The CDR3 nucleotides are TGTGCCAGCAGCCCGACAGAGGGCTACGAGCAGTACTTC. It translates to CASSPTEGYEQYF.

The chain recombines TRBV6-5 with TRBJ2-7, with 9 bases fitting TRBD2. Germline V gives CDR1 MNHEY, CDR2 SVGAGI. V lost 5 bases and J lost 3; bases outside the gene matches: 8. CDR3 size: 15 residues. This chain's CDR3 is CASSGGSGRIYEQYF. The CDR3 DNA reads TGTGCCAGCAGTGGGGGTAGCGGGAGAATCTACGAGCAGTACTTC.

This chain links TRBV5-4 with TRBJ2-5, with 11 bases identical to TRBD2. Germline assignment: CDR1 SGHNT and CDR2 YYREEE (reference sequence). This CDR3 region has 16 residues. V lost 3 bases to trimming and J lost 1 base; unmatched junction nucleotides: 5. The CDR3 DNA sequence: TGTGCCAGCAGCTGGGGGGGACTAGCGGCCCAAGAGACCCAGTACTTC. Translating gives CASSWGGLAAQETQYF.

Only one count was recorded for this clone. This chain links TRBV19 with TRBJ2-5; D is ambiguous. This CDR3 contains 13 residues. V was clipped by 6 bases and J by 5 bases, with 13 bases between them. Germline V gene sequence: CDR1 LNHDA, CDR2 SQIVND (reference sequence). The CDR3 region is CASRGSALETQYF. Written as DNA, the CDR3 is TGTGCCAGTAGGGGGTCGGCCTTGGAGACCCAGTACTTC.

The chain links TRBV7-9 to TRBJ2-1, with 7 bases identical to TRBD1. V shed 5 bases and J 3 bases; nucleotides not matched to a gene: 10. Germline V gives CDR1 SEHNR, CDR2 FQNEAQ (reference sequence). This CDR3 is built from 16 residues. In nucleotides, the CDR3 is TGTGCCAGCAGCCCAAGGTTAGGGGGCGGCTACAATGAGCAGTTCTTC. Its protein product is CASSPRLGGGYNEQFF.

The chain links TRBV13 to TRBJ2-2, with D perhaps matching TRBD1 (6 bases). The CDR3 has 17 amino acids. The V end lost 2 bases, the J end lost 3 bases, and 16 bases lay between the germline ends. CDR1 and CDR2 (germline): PRHDT, FYEKMQ (reference sequence). CDR3 amino acids: CASSLWLKAGDTGELFF. The CDR3 coding sequence is TGTGCCAGCAGCTTATGGTTAAAGGCAGGGGACACCGGGGAGCTGTTTTTT.

V usage is TRBV13 and J usage is TRBJ1-1; no firm D call. The CDR3 runs to 13 residues. V was trimmed by 9 bases and J by 0 bases, leaving 11 bases between them. Germline CDR1 PRHDT, CDR2 FYEKMQ (reference sequence). The CDR3 coding sequence is TGTGCCAGTAGGACGGAGATGAACACTGAAGCTTTCTTT. This sequence encodes CASRTEMNTEAFF.

The chain uses TRBV7-8 and TRBJ1-1; 8 nucleotides agree with TRBD1. The CDR3 runs 16 residues. V dropped 1 base and J dropped 3; count of bases not matched to a gene: 7. Germline lookup yields CDR1 SGHVS and CDR2 FQNEAQ. CDR3 in amino acids: CASSLEGGTGYTEAFF. The CDR3 nucleotides read TGTGCCAGCAGCTTAGAGGGGGGGACAGGCTACACTGAAGCTTTCTTT.

The DNA of the CDR3 is TGTGCCAGCAGAACGTTGGAGACTGAAGCTTTCTTT. It translates to CASRTLETEAFF. The chain employs TRBV28 and TRBJ1-1, with unresolved D. Germline CDR1 MDHEN, CDR2 SYDVKM. Trimming shortened V by 6 bases and J by 5 bases, and 10 bases separated the two germline ends. CDR3 length: 12 residues. The entire variable domain, with the rest obtained from reference TRBV28 and TRBJ1-1, is as follows: DVKVTQSSRYLVKRTGEKVFLECVQDMDHENMFWYRQDPGLGLRLIYFSYDVKMKEKGDIPEGYSVSREKKERFSLILESASTNQTSMYLCASRTLETEAFFGQGTRLTVV.

V is TRBV5-4 and J is TRBJ2-1, with 12 bases matching TRBD2. The J segment lost 2 bases and the V segment lost 4 bases, leaving 4 bases of the junction unmatched. CDR1 and CDR2 (germline): SGHNT, YYREEE (reference sequence). This CDR3 is built from 16 residues. CDR3 protein: CASSGTSGLTYNEQFF. Here the CDR3 DNA reads TGTGCCAGCAGCGGGACTAGCGGGTTAACCTACAATGAGCAGTTCTTC.

This clone was seen once. V usage is TRBV6-6 and J usage is TRBJ2-3; D remains unclear. Trimming left V 5 bases short and J 3 bases short, with 12 bases between. This CDR3 has 14 residues. Germline loops: CDR1 MNHNY, CDR2 SVGAGI (reference sequence). The CDR3 sequence is CASSPSPDTDTQYF. CDR3 bases: TGTGCCAGCAGTCCGTCGCCGGATACAGATACGCAGTATTTT.

This clone was picked up a small number of times. This rearrangement joins TRBV6-6 to TRBJ2-3; D unclear. The CDR3 is 11 residues long. The ends were cut back, 7 bases at V and 6 bases at J, with 8 bases in the middle. Germline assignment: CDR1 MNHNY and CDR2 SVGAGI (reference sequence). DNA for the CDR3: TGTGCCAGCACCGCGTCTGATACGCAGTATTTT. Its translation is CASTASDTQYF.

Comments on this clone: The same CDR3 can be traced to other DNA sequences in this sample. The genes are TRBV7-6 and TRBJ1-5; D uncertain. The CDR3 sequence is 13 residues long. V was pared by 5 bases and J by 4 bases, with 9 bases between. In germline, CDR1 is SGHVS, CDR2 FNYEAQ. The CDR3 region has the DNA TGTGCCAGCAGCCTATCAGATAATCAGCCCCAGCATTTT. This encodes CASSLSDNQPQHF.

The chain's CDR3 is CASSVRIVNQPQHF. The CDR3 coding sequence is TGTGCCAGCAGTGTCCGAATCGTCAATCAGCCCCAGCATTTT. The chain links TRBV6-4 to TRBJ1-5; D ambiguous. The CDR3 length is 14 residues. Germline V CDR1 and CDR2: MRHNA, SNTAGT. V lost 4 bases to trimming and J lost 3 bases, with 10 bases between them.

This clone was seen only a few times. The V gene is TRBV5-1, the J gene TRBJ1-1; D is ambiguous. The CDR3 runs to 13 residues. V was cut by 4 bases and J by 5 bases, with 12 bases left in between. Per germline, CDR1 SGHRS and CDR2 YFSETQ. The CDR3 DNA sequence: TGCGCCAGCAGCCCTCGTCCGGGGACTGAAGCTTTCTTT. Its translation is CASSPRPGTEAFF.

The rearrangement links TRBV21-1 to TRBJ2-3. TRBV21-1 is an annotated pseudogene. This CDR3 spans 14 amino acids. CDR3 sequence reads: CASSRPHPPDTQYF. The CDR3 nucleotides are TGTGCCAGCAGCCGGCCCCACCCCCCAGATACGCAGTATTTT.

The chain combines TRBV7-9 with TRBJ2-2, with 9 bases identical to TRBD1. CDR3 length equals 15 residues. J gave up 6 bases and V 4 bases, and 6 bases lay outside the gene matches. Germline V gene lookup returns CDR1 SEHNR and CDR2 FQNEAQ (reference sequence). The CDR3 spells CASSSPTGGAGELFF. The CDR3 DNA reads TGTGCCAGCAGCTCTCCGACAGGGGGTGCCGGGGAGCTGTTTTTT.